A single sample is the source of the 30 T cell receptor beta chains below, sequenced in a study of vaccination effects on CD4 cells after COVID-19. This table comes from immunoSEQ multiplex PCR, and its TCRdb copy is limited to in-frame clones, with some not included. The data contain 35,000 to 40,000 clones, roughly 74% of them singletons. Antigens for these TCRs are unknown. With more than 9 days of culture completed, CD4+ T cells were isolated. This sample comprised CD4+ T cells from PBMCs cultured without peptide, obtained before COVID-19 vaccination. Receptors were obtained from a human donor who received a COVID-19 vaccine.

V is TRBV3-1 (or the pseudogene TRBV3-2) and J is TRBJ2-2; 11 nucleotides line up with TRBD2. The germline V gene has CDR1 LGHDT and CDR2 YNNKEL (reference sequence). The J segment lost 3 bases and the V segment lost 1 base, leaving 10 bases of the junction unmatched. This CDR3 is built from 19 residues. CDR3: CASSQANLLAGGYTGELFF. CDR3 nucleotide sequence: TGTGCCAGCAGCCAAGCTAACCTTCTAGCGGGAGGCTACACCGGGGAGCTGTTTTTT.

This clone was seen more than once but under ten times. The chain employs TRBV30 and TRBJ1-6, with D possibly TRBD1 on 5 matching bases. V lost 3 bases and J lost 10, with 10 bases in between. This CDR3 is 12 amino acids long. Germline V gene sequence: CDR1 GTSNPN, CDR2 SVGIG (reference sequence). The CDR3 DNA sequence: TGTGCCTGGAGAGGGGTGCGGTCACCCCTCCACTTT. This translates into CAWRGVRSPLHF.

CDR3 coding DNA: TGTGCCAGCAGCTGGCCCAGGAGAGGGGTGGACACTGAAGCTTTCTTT. It codes for CASSWPRRGVDTEAFF. This rearrangement joins TRBV7-9 to TRBJ1-1, with D possibly being TRBD1 (5 bases). The CDR3 sequence is 16 residues long. The V gene's germline CDR1 is SEHNR and CDR2 FQNEAQ (reference sequence). The germline V and J ends were trimmed by 4 bases and 3 bases, with 18 bases remaining between them.

The V gene is TRBV6-5, the J gene TRBJ2-5, with TRBD2 as a possible D gene (6 bases). The CDR3 is 13 amino acids. Germline-derived CDR1 and CDR2 are MNHEY and SVGAGI. Trimming removed 7 bases from V and 9 bases from J, with 18 bases in between. As DNA, the CDR3 is TGTGCCAGCAAACCGGGACTCAAGGAGGCCCAGTACTTC. Translation gives CASKPGLKEAQYF.

The chain joins TRBV28 to TRBJ1-2, with D maybe TRBD1 (6 bases). Germline-derived CDR1 and CDR2 are MDHEN and SYDVKM. Trimming stripped 3 bases from V and 0 bases from J, with 8 bases between. CDR3 length equals 14 residues. CDR3 DNA sequence: TGTGCCAGCAGTTTGGGACAAACTAACTATGGCTACACCTTC. Protein sequence: CASSLGQTNYGYTF.

There are a few counts of this clone. The V gene is TRBV7-2, the J gene TRBJ1-1; possibly TRBD1 for D (6 bases). Trimming cost V 6 bases and J 5 bases, with 16 bases left between them. CDR3 length equals 14 residues. Germline V gives CDR1 SGHTA, CDR2 FQGNSA. The CDR3 spells CASRQGAGGTEAFF. CDR3 nucleotides: TGTGCCAGCAGACAGGGAGCCGGTGGAACTGAAGCTTTCTTT.

The chain is built from TRBV5-1 and TRBJ2-7; D is possibly TRBD2 (5 bases). CDR1 is SGHRS, CDR2 YFSETQ, per germline. V was clipped by 0 bases and J by 4 bases, with 8 bases between them. The CDR3 contains 13 residues. The chain's CDR3 is CASSLETGYEQYF. Here the CDR3 DNA reads TGCGCCAGCAGCTTGGAGACGGGATACGAGCAGTACTTC.

This chain joins TRBV18 and TRBJ1-2; 9 bases align to TRBD1. Germline V lookup: CDR1 KGHSH, CDR2 LQKENI. After removal of 2 bases from V and 8 bases from J, the junction contained 3 bases not matched to a gene. The CDR3 has 13 amino acids. The CDR3 is CASSPVDRGGYTF. CDR3 DNA: TGTGCCAGCTCACCAGTGGACAGGGGAGGCTACACCTTC.

J is TRBJ1-1 and V is TRBV13; D remains ambiguous. Per the germline V gene, CDR1 is PRHDT and CDR2 is FYEKMQ (reference sequence). The V end was cut by 2 bases, the J end by 0 bases, with 16 bases between. CDR3 length equals 17 residues. As DNA, the CDR3 is TGTGCCAGCAGCTTAAATAGGGCAAGCCAAGTGAACACTGAAGCTTTCTTT. Protein sequence: CASSLNRASQVNTEAFF.

V usage is TRBV5-4 and J usage is TRBJ1-2; D may be TRBD1 (5 bases). V lost 3 bases, J lost 2 bases, and 14 bases lay in between. The CDR3 is made up of 15 amino acids. Germline loops: CDR1 SGHNT, CDR2 YYREEE (reference sequence). DNA of the CDR3: TGTGCCAGCAGCTCCCTTTTGGGGCAGAACTATGGCTACACCTTC. It yields the protein CASSSLLGQNYGYTF.

The J gene is TRBJ1-2, the V gene TRBV18; no firm D call. Trimming took off 0 bases at V and 4 bases at J, with 6 bases between the two ends. The CDR3 extends over 13 amino acids. Germline V lookup: CDR1 KGHSH, CDR2 LQKENI. Here the CDR3 DNA reads TGTGCCAGCTCACCACCCCGGACCTATGGCTACACCTTC. Protein product: CASSPPRTYGYTF.

This chain joins TRBV5-5 and TRBJ1-2, with TRBD1 matching over 9 bases. CDR3 size: 14 residues. CDR1 and CDR2 (germline): SGHKS, YYEKEE (reference sequence). V gave up 4 bases and J gave up 2 bases; unmatched junction bases: 3. This chain's CDR3 is CASSSGTGNYGYTF. The CDR3 region has the DNA TGTGCCAGCAGCAGCGGGACAGGGAACTATGGCTACACCTTC.

The chain is built from TRBV11-3 and TRBJ2-1, with 10 bases lining up with TRBD2. This CDR3 has 19 residues. The J segment lost 0 bases and the V segment lost 1 base, leaving 9 bases of the junction unmatched. From germline, CDR1 is SGHNT and CDR2 YENEEA. CDR3 loop: CASSLGGLAGVFSYNEQFF. CDR3 DNA sequence: TGTGCCAGCAGCTTAGGGGGGCTAGCGGGGGTGTTCTCCTACAATGAGCAGTTCTTC. Filled out from reference TRBV11-3 and TRBJ2-1, the complete variable domain reads EAGVVQSPRYKIIEKKQPVAFWCNPISGHNTLYWYLQNLGQGPELLIRYENEEAVDDSQLPKDRFSAERLKGVDSTLKIQPAELGDSAVYLCASSLGGLAGVFSYNEQFFGPGTRLTVL.

The rearrangement uses TRBV11-1 and TRBJ2-7; D may be TRBD1 or TRBD2 (5 bases each). With 4 bases removed from V and 3 bases from J, the gap between germline ends came to 13 bases. This CDR3 region has 14 residues. Germline CDR1 and CDR2: SGHAT and FQDESV (reference sequence). The CDR3 DNA reads TGTGCCAGCAGCTCCACAAGTGGGGGCTACGAGCAGTACTTC. Residues: CASSSTSGGYEQYF.

For the CDR3, the DNA is TGTGCCAGCAGTTACTGGGAGACCCAGTACTTC. This translates into CASSYWETQYF. This chain links TRBV6-2 or TRBV6-3 with TRBJ2-5; D unresolved. The CDR3 has 11 residues. The V and J ends lost 1 base and 5 bases respectively, with 2 bases between them. CDR1 and CDR2 (germline): MNHEY, SVGEGT.

This clone was found a few times. The chain uses TRBV3-1 (or the pseudogene TRBV3-2) and TRBJ1-3; D gene unclear. The CDR3 is 17 residues long. Per germline, CDR1 LGHDT and CDR2 YNNKEL (reference sequence). V dropped 2 bases and J dropped 0 bases, with 14 bases sitting between them. The DNA for the CDR3 is TGTGCCAGCAGCCAATTGTTCTTGGGATACTCTGGAAACACCATATATTTT. It specifies CASSQLFLGYSGNTIYF.

On this clone itself: The same CDR3 also results from other DNA sequences found in this sample. The chain uses TRBV28 and TRBJ2-3, with D possibly called TRBD1 or TRBD2 (5 bases each). The V end was cut by 2 bases, the J end by 1 base, with 7 bases between. The CDR3 spans 14 residues. Germline values: CDR1 MDHEN, CDR2 SYDVKM. The CDR3 DNA reads TGTGCCAGCAGTTTAGGGGGAGGCACAGATACGCAGTATTTT. The encoded protein is CASSLGGGTDTQYF.

The V and J genes are TRBV5-5 and TRBJ1-1, with unresolved D. Germline assignment: CDR1 SGHKS and CDR2 YYEKEE (reference sequence). V lost 5 bases and J 1 base, leaving 15 bases between the germline ends. CDR3 length equals 15 residues. CDR3 bases: TGTGCCAGCAGAAACGGACGGCTTTCGAACACTGAAGCTTTCTTT. It is translated as CASRNGRLSNTEAFF.

The V call is TRBV9, the J call TRBJ2-7; D uncertain. The length of the CDR3 is 14 residues. Trimming took 0 bases from V and 0 from J, leaving 7 bases between them. Germline values: CDR1 SGDLS, CDR2 YYNGEE. This chain's CDR3 is CASSVGRSSYEQYF. The DNA of the CDR3 is TGTGCCAGCAGCGTAGGTCGCAGCTCCTACGAGCAGTACTTC. The full variable domain, its missing parts supplied by reference TRBV9 and TRBJ2-7, is DSGVTQTPKHLITATGQRVTLRCSPRSGDLSVYWYQQSLDQGLQFLIQYYNGEERAKGNILERFSAQQFPDLHSELNLSSLELGDSALYFCASSVGRSSYEQYFGPGTRLTVT.

A single count supports this clone. V usage is TRBV2 and J usage is TRBJ1-1; 10 nucleotides agree with TRBD1. V dropped 6 bases and J dropped 10; count of bases not matched to a gene: 11. Germline loops: CDR1 SNHLY, CDR2 FYNNEI. The CDR3 length is 14 residues. CDR3 sequence: CASRPARQGAGAFF. The CDR3 nucleotides are TGTGCCAGCAGACCCGCTAGACAGGGGGCAGGAGCTTTCTTT.

V and J are TRBV21-1 and TRBJ1-1; the table's D call, TRBD1, has no DNA check behind it. TRBV21-1 is recorded as a pseudogene. The CDR3 covers 16 residues. CDR3 loop: CASRMPKGDLNTEAFF. CDR3 DNA sequence: TGTGCCAGCAGGATGCCTAAGGGGGATCTGAACACTGAAGCTTTCTTT.

The chain recombines TRBV10-2 with TRBJ1-2, with D tentatively TRBD1 (6 bases). Germline V gene sequence: CDR1 WSHSY, CDR2 SAAADI. Trimming removed 6 bases at V and 4 bases at J, with 9 bases between. CDR3 size: 12 residues. The CDR3, as DNA: TGCGCCAGCAGGCAGGGGATCTATGGCTACACCTTC. It codes for CASRQGIYGYTF.

This clone has only a few counts. The chain uses TRBV19 and TRBJ1-2; D may be TRBD1 (6 bases). The CDR3 totals 13 residues. Trimming left V 1 base short and J 7 bases short, with 10 bases between. The germline V gene has CDR1 LNHDA and CDR2 SQIVND (reference sequence). DNA for the CDR3: TGTGCCAGTAGTATAGTACAGGGCGGTGGCTACACCTTC. It translates to CASSIVQGGGYTF.

This rearrangement joins TRBV7-2 to TRBJ2-3; TRBD2 matches 7 bases. Germline V lookup: CDR1 SGHTA, CDR2 FQGNSA. This CDR3 is built from 14 residues. J was trimmed by 3 bases and V by 0 bases; bases with no gene match: 0. DNA of the CDR3: TGTGCCAGCAGCTTAGCGGGGGGGACAGATACGCAGTATTTT. Translating gives CASSLAGGTDTQYF. Complete variable domain (other parts from reference TRBV7-2 and TRBJ2-3): GAGVSQSPSNKVTEKGKDVELRCDPISGHTALYWYRQSLGQGLEFLIYFQGNSAPDKSGLPSDRFSAERTGGSVSTLTIQRTQQEDSAVYLCASSLAGGTDTQYFGPGTRLTVL.

This clone was counted a few times. The chain combines TRBV6-4 with TRBJ2-3; 9 nucleotides match TRBD1. Germline V gene data show CDR1 as MRHNA and CDR2 as SNTAGT. J gave up 2 bases and V 8 bases, and 2 bases lay outside the gene matches. The CDR3 runs 13 residues. The CDR3 DNA reads as TGTGCCAGCGGGACAGGGCACACAGATACGCAGTATTTT. This translates into CASGTGHTDTQYF.

This chain links TRBV5-1 with TRBJ2-1, with D uncertain. Trimming pared 0 bases from V and 4 bases from J, leaving 11 bases between. CDR3 length: 15 amino acids. The germline V gene has CDR1 SGHRS and CDR2 YFSETQ. Written as DNA, the CDR3 is TGCGCCAGCAGCTTGGATACGGGTTCATACAATGAGCAGTTCTTC. It is translated as CASSLDTGSYNEQFF.

The rearrangement links TRBV6-1 to TRBJ1-2; D is undetermined. This CDR3 region has 13 residues. V was pared by 3 bases and J by 4 bases, with 9 bases between. The germline V gene has CDR1 MNHNS and CDR2 SASEGT. CDR3: CASSERTGYGYTF. In DNA form, the CDR3 reads TGTGCCAGCAGTGAGAGGACGGGCTATGGCTACACCTTC.

V gene TRBV3-1 (or the pseudogene TRBV3-2) combines with J gene TRBJ1-6, with TRBD1 identical over 9 bases. Trimming removed 4 bases from V and 10 bases from J; junction bases left unmatched: 8. The CDR3 covers 15 residues. Germline V gene sequence: CDR1 LGHDT, CDR2 YNNKEL (reference sequence). The CDR3 DNA reads as TGTGCCAGCAGCCGGGACAGGGACCAAAGATCACCCCTCCACTTT. As protein: CASSRDRDQRSPLHF.

This clone was seen a single time. V and J are TRBV5-4 and TRBJ2-2; D is unclear. The ends were cut back, 4 bases at V and 2 bases at J, with 6 bases in the middle. The CDR3 length is 13 residues. Germline V gene data show CDR1 as SGHNT and CDR2 as YYREEE (reference sequence). The CDR3 loop is CASSVTNTGELFF. DNA for the CDR3: TGTGCCAGCAGCGTGACAAACACCGGGGAGCTGTTTTTT.

Written as DNA, the CDR3 is TGTGCCAGCAGTGAAGGGCGAGGCTTGTCTGGAAACACCATATATTTT. It encodes CASSEGRGLSGNTIYF. The V call is TRBV2, the J call TRBJ1-3; D not certain. CDR1 and CDR2 (germline): SNHLY, FYNNEI. This CDR3 has 16 amino acids. Trimming pared 1 base from V and 1 base from J, leaving 11 bases between.